One TCR beta chain is described in this entry. This sample was taken from a study of blood T cell repertoires in COVID-19. Libraries were prepared by immunoSEQ multiplex PCR; TCRdb keeps only in-frame clonotypes and omits some of them. The sample carries 80,000 to 95,000 clones, roughly 90% recorded once. V trimming: 4 bases; J trimming: 5 bases; junction bases outside the gene matches: 8. The CDR3 consists of 15 residues. CDR1 is SGHRS and CDR2 is YFSETQ in the germline V gene. This TCR was recovered from a woman between 45 and 65 years old with active or convalescent COVID-19. Sequenced: peripheral blood. The genes are TRBV5-1 and TRBJ2-2, with TRBD1 matching 7 bases. CDR3: CASSLQGQSTGELFF. CDR3 DNA sequence: TGCGCCAGCAGCCTCCAGGGACAGTCTACCGGGGAGCTGTTTTTT.